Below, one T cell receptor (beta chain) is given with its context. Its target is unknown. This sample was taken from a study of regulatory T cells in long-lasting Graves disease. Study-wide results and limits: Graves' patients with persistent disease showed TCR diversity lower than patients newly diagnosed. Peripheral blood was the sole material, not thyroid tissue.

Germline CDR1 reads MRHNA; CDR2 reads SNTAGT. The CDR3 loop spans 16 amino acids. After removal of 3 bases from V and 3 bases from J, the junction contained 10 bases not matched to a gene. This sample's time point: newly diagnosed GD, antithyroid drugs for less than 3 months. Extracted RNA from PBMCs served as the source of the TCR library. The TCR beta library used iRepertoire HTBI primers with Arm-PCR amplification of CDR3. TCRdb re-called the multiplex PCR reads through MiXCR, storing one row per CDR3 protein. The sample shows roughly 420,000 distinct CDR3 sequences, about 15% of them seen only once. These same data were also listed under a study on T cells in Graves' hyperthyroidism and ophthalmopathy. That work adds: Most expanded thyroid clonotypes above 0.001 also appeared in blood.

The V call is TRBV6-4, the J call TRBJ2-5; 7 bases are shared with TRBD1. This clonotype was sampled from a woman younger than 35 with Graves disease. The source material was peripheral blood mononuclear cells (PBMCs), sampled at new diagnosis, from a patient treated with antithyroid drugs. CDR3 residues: CASSDRTGAVKETQYF. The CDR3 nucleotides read TGTGCCAGCAGTGATCGGACAGGCGCTGTTAAAGAGACCCAGTACTTC.